This TCR beta chain was found in a study of regulatory T cells in long-lasting Graves disease. CDR3-region Arm-PCR and iRepertoire HTBI primers produced the TCR beta libraries. TCRdb re-called the multiplex PCR reads through MiXCR, storing one row per CDR3 protein. The table lists about 540,000 distinct CDR3 sequences, roughly 14% of them singletons, with 10% in the top ten. The V and J ends lost 6 bases and 3 bases, in that order; junction bases with no gene match: 4. The CDR3 is 14 amino acids. This clonotype appeared many times. Time point here: newly diagnosed GD, antithyroid drugs for less than 3 months. From RNA extracted from PBMCs, the TCR library was made. Diagnosing Graves' disease relied on the American Thyroid Association guidelines. The sample also formed part of further work on T cells in Graves' hyperthyroidism and ophthalmopathy. That study adds: Stable hyperthyroidism: no ophthalmopathy progression over 18 months of follow-up.

The chain carries TRBV12-3 or TRBV12-4 and TRBJ2-7; 11 bases map to TRBD2. This TCR came from a man in his thirties or forties with Graves disease. The specimen comprised peripheral blood mononuclear cells (PBMCs), sampled at new diagnosis, from a patient treated with antithyroid drugs. The chain's CDR3 is CASSQTSGSYEQYF. The CDR3 DNA reads as TGTGCCAGCAGCCAAACTAGCGGGAGCTACGAGCAGTACTTC.